The 19 T cell receptor beta chains below all came from one sample that was sequenced in a study of blood T cell repertoires in COVID-19. The repertoire was sequenced with immunoSEQ multiplex PCR; TCRdb's copy has only in-frame clones and lacks some. This table holds a few hundred thousand clones, around nine tenths found once. The sequenced sample consisted of PBMCs or T cells enriched from blood (not recorded which). These receptors came from a woman aged 18-35 years who had been exposed to COVID-19.

The chain is built from TRBV7-2 and TRBJ2-1, with 11 bases that match TRBD2. The CDR3 sequence is 15 residues long. J was trimmed by 9 bases and V by 1 base; bases with no gene match: 5. Germline CDR1 is SGHTA and CDR2 is FQGNSA. CDR3 region: CASSLEVAGGPEQFF. CDR3 DNA sequence: TGTGCCAGCAGCTTAGAGGTAGCGGGGGGGCCTGAGCAGTTCTTC. Full variable domain (remainder filled in from reference TRBV7-2 and TRBJ2-1): GAGVSQSPSNKVTEKGKDVELRCDPISGHTALYWYRQSLGQGLEFLIYFQGNSAPDKSGLPSDRFSAERTGGSVSTLTIQRTQQEDSAVYLCASSLEVAGGPEQFFGPGTRLTVL.

This chain links TRBV15 with TRBJ1-5; D call uncertain. Looked up from germline, CDR1 is LNHNV and CDR2 is YYDKDF (reference sequence). V shed 0 bases and J shed 0 bases, with 9 bases lying between them. The CDR3 has 16 residues. CDR3 sequence reads: CATSREYSYSNQPQHF. The CDR3, as DNA: TGTGCCACCAGCAGAGAGTACAGCTATAGCAATCAGCCCCAGCATTTT.

This chain joins TRBV19 and TRBJ1-4; 9 bases are a match to TRBD1. The CDR3 extends over 16 amino acids. After removal of 6 bases from V and 1 base from J, the junction contained 6 bases not matched to a gene. Germline CDR1 reads LNHDA; CDR2 reads SQIVND (reference sequence). The CDR3: CASSRGTGITNEKLFF. CDR3 DNA sequence: TGTGCCAGTAGCCGGGGGACAGGGATAACTAATGAAAAACTGTTTTTT.

The gene calls are TRBV9 and TRBJ1-6; D is perhaps TRBD1 (6 bases). From germline, CDR1 is SGDLS and CDR2 YYNGEE. This CDR3 is built from 16 residues. Trimming took 0 bases from V and 7 from J, leaving 14 bases between them. The CDR3 spells CASSVEGGVRNSPLHF. The CDR3 DNA sequence: TGTGCCAGCAGCGTAGAGGGGGGGGTGAGGAATTCACCCCTCCACTTT.

The chain employs TRBV21-1 and TRBJ2-7; the listed D gene, TRBD2, was not tested against the DNA. TRBV21-1 is an annotated pseudogene. The CDR3 covers 12 residues. This chain's CDR3 is CASEGIPYEQYF. The DNA for the CDR3 is TGTGCCAGCGAGGGAATCCCCTACGAGCAGTACTTC.

The chain carries TRBV7-2 and TRBJ1-5; 7 bases are shared with TRBD1. Germline trimming cut 3 bases from V and 5 bases from J; bases unmatched to any gene: 10. CDR3 length: 16 amino acids. CDR1 is SGHTA and CDR2 is FQGNSA in the germline V gene. CDR3 protein: CASSFGRDSLHQPQHF. CDR3 coding DNA: TGTGCCAGCAGCTTCGGCCGGGACAGTCTCCATCAGCCCCAGCATTTT.

The rearrangement uses TRBV6-5 and TRBJ2-3; D possibly corresponds to TRBD2 (6 bases). Germline CDR1 reads MNHEY; CDR2 reads SVGAGI. CDR3 length: 14 amino acids. The V and J ends lost 2 bases and 3 bases respectively, with 9 bases between them. CDR3 sequence (DNA): TGTGCCAGCAGTTACCGGGGGAGTACAGATACGCAGTATTTT. Amino acids: CASSYRGSTDTQYF.

V and J are TRBV28 and TRBJ2-7, with D maybe TRBD1 (5 bases). In germline, CDR1 is MDHEN, CDR2 SYDVKM. CDR3 length: 15 residues. Deletions cut 0 bases from V and 2 bases from J, with 11 bases between. CDR3 bases: TGTGCCAGCAGTTTATGGGGCAGGGCAACCTACGAGCAGTACTTC. Translating gives CASSLWGRATYEQYF.

The chain has TRBV7-6 and TRBJ2-4; D might be TRBD2 (6 bases). V was cut by 6 bases and J by 3 bases, with 18 bases left in between. This CDR3 spans 16 amino acids. CDR1 and CDR2 (germline): SGHVS, FNYEAQ. In nucleotides, the CDR3 is TGTGCCAGCAGTCAGACTCTAGCGTCGGGCAAAAACATTCAGTACTTC. This sequence encodes CASSQTLASGKNIQYF.

The chain has TRBV28 and TRBJ1-6; tentative D call: TRBD1 (5 bases). This CDR3 contains 16 residues. The V and J ends lost 8 bases and 10 bases respectively, with 24 bases between them. CDR1 is MDHEN, CDR2 SYDVKM, per germline. The CDR3 nucleotides read TGTGCCAGCGGCCCACCTTGGGGGGGACTGGAATCACCCCTCCACTTT. Translating it yields CASGPPWGGLESPLHF.

The genes are TRBV30 and TRBJ2-3, with D tentatively TRBD1 (7 bases). V was trimmed by 4 bases and J by 5 bases, leaving 13 bases between them. Germline V CDR1 and CDR2: GTSNPN, SVGIG (reference sequence). The CDR3 loop spans 13 amino acids. For the CDR3, the DNA is TGTGCCTGGATGGAGGGGGCGGGAGATACGCAGTATTTT. This encodes CAWMEGAGDTQYF. Variable domain in full (rest from reference TRBV30 and TRBJ2-3): SQTIHQWPATLVQPVGSPLSLECTVEGTSNPNLYWYRQAAGRGLQLLFYSVGIGQISSEVPQNLSASRPQDRQFILSSKKLLLSDSGFYLCAWMEGAGDTQYFGPGTRLTVL.

This clone has more than one count but fewer than ten. V and J are TRBV9 and TRBJ2-7, with TRBD1 as a possible D gene (5 bases). CDR3 length equals 14 residues. Germline CDR1 reads SGDLS; CDR2 reads YYNGEE. V was cut by 1 base and J by 3 bases, with 11 bases left in between. This chain's CDR3 is CASSVLADNYEQYF. The CDR3 DNA is TGTGCCAGCAGCGTATTGGCGGACAACTACGAGCAGTACTTC.

The chain uses TRBV10-1 and TRBJ2-1; 12 bases map to TRBD2. Trimming at V came to 2 bases and at J to 4 bases, leaving 3 bases not matched to a gene. CDR3 length: 16 residues. Germline CDR1 is WNHNN and CDR2 is SYGVQD (reference sequence). The CDR3 DNA reads as TGCGCCAGCAGTGAGGCTAGCGGGAGGGGGTACAATGAGCAGTTCTTC. Amino acids: CASSEASGRGYNEQFF.

Only one count was recorded for this clone. The chain recombines TRBV6-5 with TRBJ1-5; D is possibly TRBD1 (6 bases). Trimming shortened V by 8 bases and J by 0 bases, and 11 bases separated the two germline ends. This CDR3 is built from 14 residues. The germline CDR1 and CDR2 sequences are MNHEY and SVGAGI. CDR3 amino acids: CASGQPYSNQPQHF. CDR3 DNA: TGTGCCAGCGGACAGCCTTATAGCAATCAGCCCCAGCATTTT.

This chain connects TRBV6-5 to TRBJ2-7; TRBD1 aligns across 10 bases. The CDR3 loop spans 15 amino acids. With 7 bases clipped from V and 6 bases from J, the junction kept 12 bases outside the gene matches. The germline CDR1 and CDR2 sequences are MNHEY and SVGAGI. The chain's CDR3 is CASTKGGQGSGEQYF. In nucleotides, the CDR3 is TGTGCCAGCACCAAAGGGGGACAGGGGTCCGGCGAGCAGTACTTC.

The chain uses TRBV7-2 and TRBJ2-1, with D unresolved. CDR1 SGHTA and CDR2 FQGNSA come from the germline V gene. This CDR3 is built from 15 residues. Trimming removed 1 base at V and 7 bases at J, with 14 bases between. CDR3 bases: TGTGCCAGCAGCTTAGGAGTCGAGTTTTGGAATGAGCAGTTCTTC. It codes for CASSLGVEFWNEQFF.

The J gene is TRBJ2-3, the V gene TRBV7-8; 14 nucleotides align to TRBD2. This CDR3 comprises 18 residues. Germline V CDR1 and CDR2: SGHVS, FQNEAQ. Trimming took 3 bases from V and 1 from J; bases not matched to a gene: 6. CDR3 nucleotides: TGTGCCAGCAGCTTGATAGGGACTAGCGGGGGAGGCACAGATACGCAGTATTTT. Protein: CASSLIGTSGGGTDTQYF.

The rearrangement joins TRBV28 to TRBJ2-7, with a weak D call TRBD2 (5 bases). This CDR3 is 14 amino acids long. Trimming shortened V by 3 bases and J by 7 bases, and 16 bases separated the two germline ends. Germline V gene lookup returns CDR1 MDHEN and CDR2 SYDVKM. The DNA for the CDR3 is TGTGCCAGCAGTTTTGAGCGGCCTCCTCTAGAGCAGTACTTC. This codes for CASSFERPPLEQYF.

The chain combines TRBV4-1 with TRBJ2-4, with 10 nucleotides matching TRBD2. This CDR3 is built from 15 residues. The V gene's germline CDR1 is MGHRA and CDR2 YSYEKL. J lost 5 bases, V lost 2 bases, and 3 bases had no gene match. The CDR3 spells CASSQPLAGENIQYF. CDR3 nucleotides: TGCGCCAGCAGCCAACCTCTAGCGGGGGAAAACATTCAGTACTTC.